A single T cell receptor beta chain is shown here with its context. This clone was recorded once. Its cognate antigen has yet to be identified. No much larger clonotype is one base removed from it; base qualities were not supplied. TCRbeta CDR3 regions were amplified from genomic DNA using the immunoSEQ Assay, a bias-controlled multiplex PCR. On the authors' methods: The number of nucleated cells in each sample was estimated from the amplification of reference gene primers within the assay. Sequence reads were collapsed and filtered to measure the absolute abundance of every unique TCRbeta CDR3 rearrangement. Productive Simpson clonality was computed per sample as the square root of Simpson's diversity index over productive rearrangements. In its TCRdb copy, this immuneACCESS table keeps in-frame sequences only and misses some clones. Where compared with another copy, unresolved V genes explain less than half of these, and the others have no known cause. V, J and clone size are those of that table, while D and trimming were read from the DNA. Counted in this sample were around 65,000 clones; 76% of them appeared once. Approximately 6.8% of the sample goes to the ten largest clones.

This record comes from a study of blood T cell repertoires in COVID-19 (TCRdb year 2020). Regarding the complete study: Samples covering the acute and convalescent phases of COVID-19 were provided by collaborators in the United States, Italy and Spain. The prospective study material was composed of cDNA or gDNA derived from T cells, B-cell-depleted T cells, or PBMCs. The dataset comprised deeply sampled blood TCRbeta repertoires from subjects exposed to, actively infected with, or recovered from COVID-19. The repertoires were released in a freely available public database intended as a resource for research on the immune response to SARS-CoV-2. The samples were drawn from two sources: the first 160 participants of the ongoing ImmuneRACE study, and over 950 subjects contributed by 6 global collaborators. The sample metadata nearly always contained a de-identified subject ID, COVID-19 status, age in years and sex. HLA class I and class II types, where available, came from metadata supplied by the sample provider rather than from assay-based typing.

Broader findings and caveats from the paper: Clinical and demographic metadata were provided uncurated, with the amount varying by source and participant.

The collaborating institutions used their own protocols to collect whole blood in K2EDTA tubes. For TCRbeta analysis, collaborators shipped samples as frozen whole blood, isolated PBMCs, or DNA extracted from either of those sample types. Material for sequencing was peripheral blood. This TCR derives from a woman in her forties or fifties with active or convalescent COVID-19.

The sequence in DNA is TGTGCCAGCAGCAGGACTAGCGGGAGGGGGGCAGATACGCAGTATTTT. Its protein product is CASSRTSGRGADTQYF. The rearranged chain carries TRBV9 and TRBJ2-3; 15 bases in between match TRBD2. The CDR1 and CDR2 encoded by the germline V gene are SGDLS and YYNGEE. V is pruned by 4 bases and J by 4 bases, leaving 4 bases of the junction without a gene match. Measured from the cysteine to the phenylalanine, the CDR3 is 16 residues long. Solely the CDR3 DNA is kept, with 48 bases framed from the first base.